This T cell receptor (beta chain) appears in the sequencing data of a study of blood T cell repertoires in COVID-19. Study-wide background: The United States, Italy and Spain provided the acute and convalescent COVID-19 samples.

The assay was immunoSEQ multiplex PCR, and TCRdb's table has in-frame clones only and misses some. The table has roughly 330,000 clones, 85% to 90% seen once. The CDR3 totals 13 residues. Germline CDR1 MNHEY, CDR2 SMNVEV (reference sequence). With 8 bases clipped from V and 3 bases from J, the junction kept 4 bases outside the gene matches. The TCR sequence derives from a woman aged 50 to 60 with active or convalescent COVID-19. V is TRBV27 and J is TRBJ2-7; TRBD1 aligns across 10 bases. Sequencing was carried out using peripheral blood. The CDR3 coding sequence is TGTGCCAGCGGCAGGACAGGGGGCTACGAGCAGTACTTC. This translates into CASGRTGGYEQYF.